Each of the 13 T cell receptor beta chains below was sequenced from the same sample in a study of T cells in Graves' hyperthyroidism and ophthalmopathy. Amplified TCR beta CDR3 regions derived from RNA transcripts. Primed by the HTBI set, a first-round RT-PCR was run on the TCR CDR3. MiXCR, run by TCRdb on the multiplex PCR reads, gives a single entry per CDR3 protein. The sample lists about 640,000 distinct CDR3 sequences, roughly 20% occurring once. Material: blood. The receptors were gathered from a young man with Graves' ophthalmopathy.

The chain employs TRBV4-2 and TRBJ2-3, with TRBD2 as a possible D gene (6 bases). This CDR3 is built from 16 residues. The V end lost 1 base, the J end lost 0 bases, and 11 bases lay between the germline ends. Per the germline V gene, CDR1 is LGHNA and CDR2 is YNFKEQ. The CDR3: CASSQALADSTDTQYF. CDR3 in DNA: TGTGCCAGCAGCCAAGCACTAGCCGATAGCACAGATACGCAGTATTTT.

Written as DNA, the CDR3 is TGTGCCAGCAGTTCCCTACCGGGACAGGGGGCGAAATTTGGATACGAGCAGTACTTC. This codes for CASSSLPGQGAKFGYEQYF. The chain combines TRBV28 with TRBJ2-7; 12 positions agree with TRBD1. V trimming: 4 bases; J trimming: 4 bases; junction bases outside the gene matches: 17. The length of the CDR3 is 19 residues. Germline CDR1 MDHEN, CDR2 SYDVKM.

This clonotype was seen more than once but under ten times. A much larger clone lies a single base off, so this may be a read error. The rearrangement links TRBV18 to TRBJ2-7, with D maybe TRBD1 (7 bases). The CDR3 extends over 14 amino acids. Trimming took 3 bases from V and 1 from J, leaving 10 bases between them. CDR1 is KGHSH, CDR2 LQKENI, per germline. The CDR3 loop is CASSPPGGSYEQYF. The CDR3 DNA is TGTGCCAGCTCACCGCCAGGGGGGTCCTACGAGCAGTACTTC.

The DNA for the CDR3 is TGCGCCAGCAGCCAAGGACAGGGAGCCAATGAGCAGTTCTTC. Its protein is CASSQGQGANEQFF. The J gene is TRBJ2-1, the V gene TRBV4-1, with TRBD1 matching 7 bases. Germline CDR1 and CDR2: MGHRA and YSYEKL. V was pared by 1 base and J by 6 bases, with 3 bases of the junction left unmatched. CDR3 length: 14 residues.

The V and J genes are TRBV5-1 and TRBJ2-7, with 7 bases aligning to TRBD2. V was pared by 7 bases and J by 4 bases, with 8 bases of the junction left unmatched. Germline loops: CDR1 SGHRS, CDR2 YFSETQ. The CDR3 consists of 13 residues. The CDR3 DNA sequence: TGCGCCAGCGCCCTAGCGGATTCATACGAGCAGTACTTC. Translation gives CASALADSYEQYF.

This clonotype was picked up many times. The CDR3 bases are TGTGCCAGCAGCCAAGGACCGAGGAATCAGCCCCAGCATTTT. Translation: CASSQGPRNQPQHF. The rearrangement joins TRBV3-1 to TRBJ1-5; D is unresolved. Germline V lookup: CDR1 LGHDT, CDR2 YNNKEL (reference sequence). V was clipped by 1 base and J by 4 bases, with 8 bases between them. The CDR3 length is 14 residues.

As for this clonotype: A much larger clonotype is one base distant, so this may be a read error. The chain employs TRBV30 and TRBJ2-3; D not resolved. CDR1 is GTSNPN and CDR2 is SVGIG in the germline V gene (reference sequence). CDR3 length: 15 amino acids. This CDR3 reads CAWSANLPSTDAQYF. As DNA, the CDR3 is TGTGCCTGGAGTGCGAATCTACCCAGCACAGATGCGCAGTATTTT.

The table lists this clonotype with many counts. This chain links TRBV30 with TRBJ2-3, with D possibly TRBD1 on 6 matching bases. The V end was cut by 1 base, the J end by 6 bases, with 8 bases between. CDR3 length equals 12 residues. Germline V gene sequence: CDR1 GTSNPN, CDR2 SVGIG (reference sequence). CDR3 nucleotides: TGTGCCTGGAGTGGGGGGCGGGATACGCAGTATTTT. Its translation is CAWSGGRDTQYF. Together with reference TRBV30 and TRBJ2-3, the CDR3 gives the full variable domain: SQTIHQWPATLVQPVGSPLSLECTVEGTSNPNLYWYRQAAGRGLQLLFYSVGIGQISSEVPQNLSASRPQDRQFILSSKKLLLSDSGFYLCAWSGGRDTQYFGPGTRLTVL.

The V gene is TRBV10-2, the J gene TRBJ2-1, with a tentative D call TRBD1 (5 bases). The CDR3 has 16 amino acids. V dropped 1 base and J dropped 9 bases, with 19 bases sitting between them. The germline V gene encodes CDR1 WSHSY and CDR2 SAAADI. CDR3 in DNA: TGCGCCAGCAGTGAGTGGGGCCACCCCAAAGACACTGAGCAGTTCTTC. Protein product: CASSEWGHPKDTEQFF.

This rearrangement joins TRBV19 to TRBJ2-7, with D possibly TRBD1 on 5 matching bases. Deletions cut 3 bases from V and 2 bases from J, with 11 bases between. Looked up from germline, CDR1 is LNHDA and CDR2 is SQIVND (reference sequence). The CDR3 has 14 residues. In DNA form, the CDR3 reads TGTGCCAGTAGTATCGGGCAGGGCACCTACGAGCAGTACTTC. This encodes CASSIGQGTYEQYF.

This clonotype was observed many times. CDR3 bases: TGTGCCAGCAGTTTGGGTACAGTGTACAATCAGCCCCAGCATTTT. Its protein is CASSLGTVYNQPQHF. J is TRBJ1-5 and V is TRBV27; D is ambiguous. The V end lost 3 bases, the J end lost 3 bases, and 12 bases lay between the germline ends. The CDR3 extends over 15 amino acids. Germline V CDR1 and CDR2: MNHEY, SMNVEV (reference sequence).

The rearrangement uses TRBV12-3 or TRBV12-4 and TRBJ2-1; 9 bases align to TRBD1. Trimming removed 6 bases from V and 2 bases from J; junction bases left unmatched: 11. The CDR3 consists of 17 residues. The CDR3 sequence is CASRAGQGYDTYNEQFF. CDR3 nucleotide sequence: TGTGCCAGCAGAGCGGGACAGGGCTACGACACCTACAATGAGCAGTTCTTC.

V and J are TRBV5-1 and TRBJ1-1; perhaps TRBD1 as D (5 bases). The CDR3 spans 15 residues. V was cut by 0 bases and J by 7 bases, with 16 bases left in between. Germline-derived CDR1 and CDR2 are SGHRS and YFSETQ. CDR3 residues: CASSLGDQGRDEAFF. DNA of the CDR3: TGCGCCAGCAGCTTGGGGGATCAGGGCAGAGATGAAGCTTTCTTT.